This T cell receptor (beta chain) originates from a study of shared clonotypes between healthy human individuals (TCRdb year 2020). As for the study more broadly: The cohort included three men and a couple of women between 18 and 49 years of age. For each donor, CD4 naive and CD4 memory were each given three plates, CD8 naive was given two plates, and CD8 memory was given one plate. Blood TCR repertoires of five healthy adults were deeply sequenced to estimate repertoire size and the extent of clonotype sharing between individuals. To increase sequencing depth and limit assay-specific biases, different laboratories used diverse techniques to prepare libraries and sequence TCR repertoires. Each donor's leukapheresis produced roughly between roughly 0.9 and 8.9 billion PBMCs.

The paper's findings and limits, for the study overall: Rarefaction of sorted-subset datasets indicated incomplete sequencing despite the large sequencing depth. Clonotypes shared by all four sorted-subset donors showed higher generation probabilities than non-shared clonotypes. Across several donors, approximately 4.6% of naive CD4, more than 3% of naive CD8, 2% to 2.5% of memory CD4, and around 0.4% of memory CD8 clonotypes were shared. The small number of donors limited the genetic and exposure-history diversity represented. Pairwise subsampling indicated that sequencing depth was expected to affect the degree of clonotype sharing among donors. Sampling was limited to blood, and TCR repertoires in tissue likely differ from TCR repertoires in blood. Larger estimated clonotype richness was generally found for naive subsets than for memory subsets.

As encoded in the germline V gene, CDR1 is SGHRS while CDR2 is YFSETQ. The junction shows trimming of 4 bases on V and 2 bases on J, and the gene matches do not reach 12 bases of it. The CDR3 covers 18 residues, taking in both the cysteine and the phenylalanine. CDR3 DNA only is kept here, 54 bases in frame from base 1. TCR CDR3 regions were amplified from genomic DNA by multiplex PCR using the deep immunoSEQ assay. Extracted genomic DNA from each cell subset was distributed evenly across all wells of several immunoSEQ 96-well plates, and each plate was treated as a replicate. For sorted subsets, each replicate PCR was loaded with around 220 ng genomic DNA, equivalent to 30,000 or so T cell genomes. The purified libraries were quantified using a Qubit 3.0 fluorometer, sized with a Bioanalyzer 2100, and then quantified again using the KAPA Library Quantification kit. Every immunoSEQ 96-well plate was sequenced on a separate single-read 150-cycle Illumina NextSeq 550 flow cell. For the original study's pipeline: Because the immunoSEQ output included only junctional sequences and no quality scores, the filtering could not be the same as the filtering used for full-length reads. Sequences were annotated with PyIR, a Python wrapper for IgBLAST v1.9, and V/J genes and CDR3 were assigned using IMGT germline references. Reads were removed for weak V/J assignments (E-value above 1e-6), missing CDR3, stop codons, out-of-frame junctions, or ambiguous translated residues. V3J clonotypes were defined as sequences sharing an identical inferred V gene, J gene, and CDR3 amino acid sequence. The percentage overlap between two repertoires was calculated by dividing the number of shared unique clonotypes by the size of the smaller repertoire. Three approaches were used to assess repertoire richness: RTK rarefaction, the Chao1 estimator, and Recon v2.1 estimates of unobserved clonotypes. OLGA was used to compute generation probabilities for all TCRbeta clonotypes that the gDNA method yielded from a handful of donors. As stored in TCRdb, this immuneACCESS dataset retains in-frame rearrangements with V and J assigned. A fraction of the clones does not appear; measured against another copy, unresolved V genes explain less than half of the discrepancy, and the remainder lacks a known reason. The DNA gave D and trimming, while V, J and clone size come from that table. In this sample the table shows 1.4 million or so clones, less than 99% of which occur a single time. About 0.34% of the sample is taken by the ten largest.

Comments on this clone: Its antigen remains undetermined. It has no much larger one-base neighbor in the sample; base qualities were not kept.

The donors were healthy, HIV-negative adults with no recently reported acute infections or vaccinations. Every donor was a Caucasian adult residing in Nashville, Tennessee, USA. CD4+ T cells were enriched by magnetic negative selection; naive cells were then positively selected on CD45RA, and the negative fraction formed the memory subset. After blood collection by leukapheresis, PBMCs were isolated using Ficoll-Histopaque density gradient centrifugation and then cryopreserved in the vapor phase of liquid nitrogen. Purity and quantity of every magnetically sorted T cell population were checked by analytical flow cytometry. Each sorted fraction had its genomic DNA isolated and then quantified by UV absorbance on a Nanodrop 2000c.

This receptor chain uses TRBV5-1 and TRBJ2-7; TRBD2 matches 13 bases in the middle. Sequenced material: naive CD4+ T cells sorted from blood. The meaning of the sample's cell subset or site label: CD45RA+ positively selected. This TCR derives from a man aged 30-40 years in good health. The nucleotides read TGCGCCAGCAGCAGACGACTAGCGGGAGGCTCATATGCCTACGAGCAGTACTTC. This sequence encodes CASSRRLAGGSYAYEQYF. Reference TRBV5-1 and TRBJ2-7 genes cover what lies past the CDR3, so the full variable domain is KAGVTQTPRYLIKTRGQQVTLSCSPISGHRSVSWYQQTPGQGLQFLFEYFSETQRNKGNFPGRFSGRQFSNSRSEMNVSTLELGDSALYLCASSRRLAGGSYAYEQYFGPGTRLTVT.